A selection of T cell receptor beta chains follows, all from one sample in a study of technical replicates of blood from several donors. TCRdb keeps only in-frame clones here, not all; method: immunoSEQ multiplex PCR. The profile shows fewer than 100,000 clones, 80% to 95% of them singletons. Sequences were obtained from T cells isolated from PBMCs. These receptors originate from a human donor in good health. Each CDR3 is given with its conserved first and last residue. A D gene is named only where the DNA matches it firmly. Clone size appears in some rows only: once, few, many, or a class for an expanded clone.

d_call j_call clone_size v_call cdr3_aa cdr3_nt
- TRBJ2-7 - TRBV2 CASSALYEQYF TGTGCCAGCAGTGCTCTGTACGAGCAGTACTTC
- TRBJ1-3 - TRBV7-2 CASSPTSAIGNTIYF TGTGCCAGCAGCCCCACCTCCGCGATTGGAAACACCATATATTTT
TRBD1 TRBJ2-5 - TRBV18 CASRDRVQETQYF TGTGCCAGTCGGGACAGGGTTCAAGAGACCCAGTACTTC
- TRBJ1-1 once TRBV7-9 CASSLSFGGTEAFF TGTGCCAGCAGCTTAAGTTTTGGAGGGACTGAAGCTTTCTTT
- TRBJ1-4 - TRBV10-2 CASSEWVVGREKLFF TGCGCCAGCAGTGAGTGGGTCGTGGGGCGCGAAAAACTGTTTTTT
TRBD1 TRBJ1-3 - TRBV27 CASSSPRDRAHLSGNTIYF TGTGCCAGCAGTTCCCCCCGGGACAGGGCTCACCTCTCTGGAAACACCATATATTTT
- TRBJ2-1 once TRBV20-1 CSVSYYNEQFF TGCAGTGTTTCCTACTACAATGAGCAGTTCTTC
TRBD1 TRBJ2-6 - TRBV14 CASSPGQGSTGANVLTF TGTGCCAGCAGCCCCGGACAGGGGTCCACTGGGGCCAACGTCCTGACTTTC
- TRBJ1-5 - TRBV7-9 CASSLDYGEGNQPQHF TGTGCCAGCAGCTTAGATTATGGGGAGGGCAATCAGCCCCAGCATTTT
TRBD2 TRBJ2-3 - TRBV27 CASRPSGRTDTQYF TGTGCCAGCAGACCTAGCGGGAGGACAGATACGCAGTATTTT
- TRBJ1-6 - TRBV15 CATGRVGSPLHF TGTGCCACGGGGAGGGTCGGTTCACCCCTCCACTTT
- TRBJ2-7 - TRBV2 CASNRVKYYEQYF TGTGCCAGCAACAGGGTGAAGTACTACGAGCAGTACTTC
- TRBJ1-1 - TRBV6-1 CASSELSGGFTGNTEAFF TGTGCCAGCAGTGAATTGAGTGGTGGATTTACGGGGAACACTGAAGCTTTCTTT
TRBD2 TRBJ2-3 once TRBV2 CASSVGLAGGLSTDTQYF TGTGCCAGCAGTGTGGGACTAGCGGGGGGACTAAGCACAGATACGCAGTATTTT
- TRBJ2-4 - TRBV28 CAISWRGLAKNIQYF TGTGCCATCTCTTGGAGGGGTCTAGCCAAAAACATTCAGTACTTC